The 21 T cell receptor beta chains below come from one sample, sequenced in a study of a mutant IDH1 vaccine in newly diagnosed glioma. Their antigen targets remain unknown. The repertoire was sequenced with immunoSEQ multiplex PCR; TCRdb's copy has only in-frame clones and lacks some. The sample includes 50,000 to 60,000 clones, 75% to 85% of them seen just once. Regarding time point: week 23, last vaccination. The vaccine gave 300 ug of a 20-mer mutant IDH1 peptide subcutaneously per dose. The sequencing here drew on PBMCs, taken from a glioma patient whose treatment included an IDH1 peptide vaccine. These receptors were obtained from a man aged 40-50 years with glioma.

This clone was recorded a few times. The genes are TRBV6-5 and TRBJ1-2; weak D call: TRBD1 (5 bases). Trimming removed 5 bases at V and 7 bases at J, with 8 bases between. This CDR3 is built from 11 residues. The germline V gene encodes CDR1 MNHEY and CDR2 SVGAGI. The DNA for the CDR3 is TGTGCCAGCAGTGCCACAGGTGGCTACACCTTC. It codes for CASSATGGYTF.

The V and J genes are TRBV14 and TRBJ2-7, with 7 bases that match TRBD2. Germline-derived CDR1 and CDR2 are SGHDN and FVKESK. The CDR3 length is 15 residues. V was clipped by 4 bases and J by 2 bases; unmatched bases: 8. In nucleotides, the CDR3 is TGTGCCAGCAGCCTCCAGCCTGGGGGGGCCTACGAGCAGTACTTC. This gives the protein CASSLQPGGAYEQYF.

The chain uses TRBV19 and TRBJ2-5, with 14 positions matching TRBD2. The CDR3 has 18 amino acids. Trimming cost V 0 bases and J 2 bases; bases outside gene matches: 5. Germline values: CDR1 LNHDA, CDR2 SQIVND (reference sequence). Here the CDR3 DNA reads TGTGCCAGTAGTATAGAAGGGACTAGCGGGGGCCGGCAAGAGACCCAGTACTTC. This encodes CASSIEGTSGGRQETQYF. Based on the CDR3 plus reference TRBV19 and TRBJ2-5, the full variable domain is DGGITQSPKYLFRKEGQNVTLSCEQNLNHDAMYWYRQDPGQGLRLIYYSQIVNDFQKGDIAEGYSVSREKKESFPLTVTSAQKNPTAFYLCASSIEGTSGGRQETQYFGPGTRLLVL.

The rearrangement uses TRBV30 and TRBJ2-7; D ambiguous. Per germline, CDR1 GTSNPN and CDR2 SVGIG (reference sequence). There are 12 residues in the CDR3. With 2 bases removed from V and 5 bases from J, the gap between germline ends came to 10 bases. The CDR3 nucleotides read TGTGCCTGGAGTAGACAAACCCACGAGCAGTACTTC. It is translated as CAWSRQTHEQYF.

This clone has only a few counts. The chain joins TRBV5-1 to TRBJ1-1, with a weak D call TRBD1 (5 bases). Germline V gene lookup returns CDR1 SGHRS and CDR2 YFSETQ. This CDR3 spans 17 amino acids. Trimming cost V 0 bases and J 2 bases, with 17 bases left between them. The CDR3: CASSLVPAGARNTEAFF. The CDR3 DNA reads TGCGCCAGCAGCTTGGTCCCGGCTGGGGCGCGAAACACTGAAGCTTTCTTT. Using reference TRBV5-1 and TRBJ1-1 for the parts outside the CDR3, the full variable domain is KAGVTQTPRYLIKTRGQQVTLSCSPISGHRSVSWYQQTPGQGLQFLFEYFSETQRNKGNFPGRFSGRQFSNSRSEMNVSTLELGDSALYLCASSLVPAGARNTEAFFGQGTRLTVV.

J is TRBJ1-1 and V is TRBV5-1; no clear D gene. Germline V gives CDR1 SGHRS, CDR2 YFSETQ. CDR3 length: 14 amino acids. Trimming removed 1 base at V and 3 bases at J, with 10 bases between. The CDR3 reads CASSLMASDTEAFF. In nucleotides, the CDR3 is TGCGCCAGCAGCTTGATGGCGTCGGACACTGAAGCTTTCTTT.

CDR3 in amino acids: CASKGVSANYGYTF. DNA for the CDR3: TGTGCCAGCAAGGGAGTGTCGGCTAACTATGGCTACACCTTC. The genes are TRBV5-6 and TRBJ1-2; no reliable D call. This CDR3 is 14 amino acids long. Germline values: CDR1 SGHDT, CDR2 YYEEEE. V lost 6 bases and J 0 bases, leaving 12 bases between the germline ends.

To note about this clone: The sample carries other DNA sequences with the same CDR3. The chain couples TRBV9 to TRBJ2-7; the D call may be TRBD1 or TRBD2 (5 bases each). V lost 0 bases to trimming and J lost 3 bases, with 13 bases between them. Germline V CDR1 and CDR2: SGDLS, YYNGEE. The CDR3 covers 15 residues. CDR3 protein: CASSVGGTDLYEQYF. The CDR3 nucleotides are TGTGCCAGCAGCGTAGGGGGGACGGACCTCTACGAGCAGTACTTC. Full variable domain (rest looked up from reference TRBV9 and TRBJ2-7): DSGVTQTPKHLITATGQRVTLRCSPRSGDLSVYWYQQSLDQGLQFLIQYYNGEERAKGNILERFSAQQFPDLHSELNLSSLELGDSALYFCASSVGGTDLYEQYFGPGTRLTVT.

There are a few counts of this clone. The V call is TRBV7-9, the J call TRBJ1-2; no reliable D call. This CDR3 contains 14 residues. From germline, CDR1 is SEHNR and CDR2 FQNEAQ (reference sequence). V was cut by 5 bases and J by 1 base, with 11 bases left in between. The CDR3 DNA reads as TGTGCCAGCAGCCCCCCCCCGCATAACTATGGCTACACCTTC. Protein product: CASSPPPHNYGYTF.

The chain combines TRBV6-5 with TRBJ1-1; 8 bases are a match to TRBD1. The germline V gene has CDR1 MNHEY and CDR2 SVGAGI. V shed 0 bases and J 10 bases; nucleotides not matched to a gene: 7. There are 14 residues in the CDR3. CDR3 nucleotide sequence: TGTGCCAGCAGTTACTCAGGGCAGGGGGCGCGAGCTTTCTTT. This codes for CASSYSGQGARAFF.

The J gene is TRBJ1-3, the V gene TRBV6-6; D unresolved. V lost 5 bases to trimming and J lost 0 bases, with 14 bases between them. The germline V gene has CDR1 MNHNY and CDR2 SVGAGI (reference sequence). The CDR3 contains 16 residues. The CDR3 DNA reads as TGTGCCAGCAGTCCCCAGCAATGGGGCTCTGGAAACACCATATATTTT. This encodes CASSPQQWGSGNTIYF.

The CDR3 DNA follows: TGTGCCAGCAGCCAGGGGTTGAACACTGAAGCTTTCTTT. It encodes CASSQGLNTEAFF. The genes are TRBV6-7 and TRBJ1-1; D may be TRBD1 (6 bases). TRBV6-7 is flagged as an ORF with uncertain function. V lost 6 bases, J lost 0 bases, and 8 bases lay in between. The CDR3 runs 13 residues.

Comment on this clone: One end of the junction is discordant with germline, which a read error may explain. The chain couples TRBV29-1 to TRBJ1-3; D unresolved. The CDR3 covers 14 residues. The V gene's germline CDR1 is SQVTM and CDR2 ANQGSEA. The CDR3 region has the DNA TGCAGCGTTGAAGATCTCGTGCCTGGGAGTCGGATGAATTTT. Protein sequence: CSVEDLVPGSRMNF.

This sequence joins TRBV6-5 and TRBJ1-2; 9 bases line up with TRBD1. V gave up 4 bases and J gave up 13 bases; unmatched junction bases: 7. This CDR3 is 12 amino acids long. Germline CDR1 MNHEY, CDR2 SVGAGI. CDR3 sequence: CASSSQQGACTF. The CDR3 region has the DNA TGTGCCAGCAGTTCCCAACAGGGGGCTTGCACCTTC.

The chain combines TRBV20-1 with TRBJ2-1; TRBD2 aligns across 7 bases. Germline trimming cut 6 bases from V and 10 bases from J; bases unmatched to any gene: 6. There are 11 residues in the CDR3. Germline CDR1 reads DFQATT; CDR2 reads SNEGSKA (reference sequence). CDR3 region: CSAPGGTEQFF. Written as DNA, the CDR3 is TGCAGTGCCCCCGGGGGGACGGAGCAGTTCTTC.

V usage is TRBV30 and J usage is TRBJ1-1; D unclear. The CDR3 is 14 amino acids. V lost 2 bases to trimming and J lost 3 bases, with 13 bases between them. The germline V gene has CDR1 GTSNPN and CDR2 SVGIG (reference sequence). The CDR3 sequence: CAWSSTLTYTEAFF. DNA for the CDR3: TGTGCCTGGAGTTCTACATTGACCTACACTGAAGCTTTCTTT.

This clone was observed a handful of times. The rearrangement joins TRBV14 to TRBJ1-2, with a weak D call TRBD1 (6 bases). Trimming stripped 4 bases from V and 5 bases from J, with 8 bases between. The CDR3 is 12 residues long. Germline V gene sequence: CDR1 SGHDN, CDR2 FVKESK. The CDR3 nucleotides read TGTGCCAGCAGCCCCACAGGGTATGGCTACACCTTC. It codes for CASSPTGYGYTF.

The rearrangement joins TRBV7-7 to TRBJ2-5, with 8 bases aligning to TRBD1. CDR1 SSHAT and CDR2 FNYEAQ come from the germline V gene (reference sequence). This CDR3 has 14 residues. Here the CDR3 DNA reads TGTGCTAGTGGACAGGGAGTGGGTCAAGAGACCCAGTACTTC. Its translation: CASGQGVGQETQYF.

CDR3 region: CASSEQDLREQYF. The CDR3 DNA follows: TGTGCCAGCAGTGAACAGGATTTACGGGAGCAGTACTTC. The chain joins TRBV2 to TRBJ2-7, with D unresolved. Germline V gene sequence: CDR1 SNHLY, CDR2 FYNNEI. The CDR3 consists of 13 residues. V lost 2 bases and J lost 7, with 12 bases in between.

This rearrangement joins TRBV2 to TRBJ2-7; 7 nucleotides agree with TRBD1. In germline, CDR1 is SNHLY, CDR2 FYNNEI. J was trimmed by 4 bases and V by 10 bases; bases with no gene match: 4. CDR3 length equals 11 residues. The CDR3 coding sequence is TGTGCCACCATACAGGGGTACGAGCAGTACTTC. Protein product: CATIQGYEQYF.

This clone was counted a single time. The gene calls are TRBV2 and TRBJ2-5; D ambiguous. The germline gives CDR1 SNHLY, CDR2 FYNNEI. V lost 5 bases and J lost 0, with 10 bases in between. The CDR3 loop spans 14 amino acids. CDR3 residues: CASSTGPHQETQYF. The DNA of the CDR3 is TGTGCCAGCAGTACCGGCCCCCACCAAGAGACCCAGTACTTC.